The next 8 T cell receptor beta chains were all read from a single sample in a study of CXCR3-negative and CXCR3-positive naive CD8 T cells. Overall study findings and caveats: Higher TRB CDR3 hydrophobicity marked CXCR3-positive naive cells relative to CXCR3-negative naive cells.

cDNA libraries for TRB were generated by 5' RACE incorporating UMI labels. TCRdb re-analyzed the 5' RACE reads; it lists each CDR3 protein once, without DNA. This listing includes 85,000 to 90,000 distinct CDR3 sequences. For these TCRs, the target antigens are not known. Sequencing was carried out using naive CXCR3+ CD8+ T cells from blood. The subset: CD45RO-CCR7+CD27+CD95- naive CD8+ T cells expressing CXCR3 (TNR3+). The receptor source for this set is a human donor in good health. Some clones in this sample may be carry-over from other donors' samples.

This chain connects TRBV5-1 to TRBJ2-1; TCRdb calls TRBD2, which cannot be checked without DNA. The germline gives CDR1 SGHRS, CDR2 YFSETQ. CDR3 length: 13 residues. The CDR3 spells CASRERFGNEQFF.

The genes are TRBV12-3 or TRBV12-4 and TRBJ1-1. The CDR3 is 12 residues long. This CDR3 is CASSSGSTEAFF.

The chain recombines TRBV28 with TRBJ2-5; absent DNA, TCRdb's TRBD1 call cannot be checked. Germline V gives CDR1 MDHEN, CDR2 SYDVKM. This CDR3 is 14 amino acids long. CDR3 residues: CANSPTGVSETQYF.

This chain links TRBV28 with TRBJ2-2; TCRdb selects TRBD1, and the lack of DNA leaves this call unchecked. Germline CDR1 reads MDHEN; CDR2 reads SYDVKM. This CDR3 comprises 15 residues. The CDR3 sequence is CASSLRDKNTGELFF.

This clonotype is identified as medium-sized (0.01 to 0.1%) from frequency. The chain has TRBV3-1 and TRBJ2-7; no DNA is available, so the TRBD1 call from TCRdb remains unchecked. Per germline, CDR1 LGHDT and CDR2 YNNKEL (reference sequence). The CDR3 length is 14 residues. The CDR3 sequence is CASSPGTGAYEQYF.

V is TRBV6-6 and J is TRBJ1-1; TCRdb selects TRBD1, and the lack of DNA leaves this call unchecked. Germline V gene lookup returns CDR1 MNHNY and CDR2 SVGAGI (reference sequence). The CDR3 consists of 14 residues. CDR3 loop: CASSDRGLHTEAFF.

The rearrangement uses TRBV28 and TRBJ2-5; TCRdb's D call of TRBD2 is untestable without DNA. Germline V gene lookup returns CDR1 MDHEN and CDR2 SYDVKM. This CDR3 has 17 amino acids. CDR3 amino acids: CASSHHASGGYQETQYF.

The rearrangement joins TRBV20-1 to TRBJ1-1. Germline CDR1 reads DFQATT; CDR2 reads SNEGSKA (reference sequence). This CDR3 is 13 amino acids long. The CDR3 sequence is CSARDLTDTVAFF.